This note documents a single TCR beta chain sequence. Antigen: not known. This sample was included in a study of monozygotic twins with inflammatory bowel disease. Germline loops: CDR1 SEHNR, CDR2 FQNEAQ (reference sequence). The CDR3 length is 15 residues. Nested PCRs of about 17 and 10 cycles, two in total, were run on TCRalpha and TCRbeta cDNA. TCRdb re-called the 5' RACE reads and gives one entry per CDR3 protein, without DNA. The sample totals hundreds of thousands of distinct CDR3 sequences; its top ten clones hold 2% to 2.5%. Overall study findings and caveats: People with IBD had fewer clonotypes in common with others than healthy twins did, especially with disease activity. Repertoire similarity did not separate concordant from discordant twins, possibly from limited power. Varying immunosuppressive regimens may have increased patient repertoire variability.

Sequencing was performed on blood. The chain links TRBV7-9 to TRBJ2-3. This clonotype was obtained from a human donor with ulcerative colitis or Crohn's disease, or a healthy co-twin of an affected twin (not recorded which). CDR3 region: CASSSTNGDTDTQYF.